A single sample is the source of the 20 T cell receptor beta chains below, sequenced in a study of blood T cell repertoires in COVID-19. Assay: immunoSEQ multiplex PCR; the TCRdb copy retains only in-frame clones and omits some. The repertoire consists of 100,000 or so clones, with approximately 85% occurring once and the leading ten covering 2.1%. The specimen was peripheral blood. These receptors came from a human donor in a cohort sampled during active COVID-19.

CDR3: CASSYTDRDHETQYF. The CDR3 coding sequence is TGTGCCAGCAGTTACACGGACAGGGATCACGAGACCCAGTACTTC. This rearrangement joins TRBV6-2 or TRBV6-3 to TRBJ2-5; 8 positions agree with TRBD1. The germline V gene encodes CDR1 MNHEY and CDR2 SVGEGT. The J segment lost 5 bases and the V segment lost 2 bases, leaving 7 bases of the junction unmatched. This CDR3 is built from 15 residues.

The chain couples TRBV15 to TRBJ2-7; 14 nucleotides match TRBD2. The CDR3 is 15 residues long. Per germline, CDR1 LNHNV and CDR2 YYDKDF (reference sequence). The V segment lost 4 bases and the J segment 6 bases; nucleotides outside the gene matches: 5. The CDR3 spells CATSKTGTSGSEQYF. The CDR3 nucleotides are TGTGCCACCAGCAAAACCGGGACTAGCGGGAGCGAGCAGTACTTC.

CDR3 sequence: CAGQQSQSTDTQYF. For the CDR3, the DNA is TGTGCCGGCCAACAATCACAGAGCACAGATACGCAGTATTTT. The V gene is TRBV30, the J gene TRBJ2-3; the D is unclear. The CDR3 spans 14 residues. Germline CDR1 reads GTSNPN; CDR2 reads SVGIG (reference sequence). V was pared by 8 bases and J by 0 bases, with 15 bases between.

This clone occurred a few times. The CDR3 DNA reads as TGTGCCAGCAGGCGTAACGAGGGAAGCGAAAAACTGTTTTTT. As protein: CASRRNEGSEKLFF. J is TRBJ1-4 and V is TRBV3-1 (or the pseudogene TRBV3-2); D uncertain. Between the trimmed V and J ends, which lost 6 bases and 8 bases, there was a span of 16 bases. CDR3 length: 14 residues. Germline V gene data show CDR1 as LGHDT and CDR2 as YNNKEL (reference sequence).

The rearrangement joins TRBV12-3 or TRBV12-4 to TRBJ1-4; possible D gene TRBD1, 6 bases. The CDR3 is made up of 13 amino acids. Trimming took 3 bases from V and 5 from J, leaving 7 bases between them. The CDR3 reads CASSFTGNEKLFF. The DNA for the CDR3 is TGTGCCAGCAGTTTTACAGGGAATGAAAAACTGTTTTTT.

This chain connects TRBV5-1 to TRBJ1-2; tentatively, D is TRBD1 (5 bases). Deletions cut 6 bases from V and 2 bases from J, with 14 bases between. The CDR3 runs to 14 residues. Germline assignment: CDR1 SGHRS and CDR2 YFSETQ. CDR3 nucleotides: TGCGCCAGCAATGGCGGGACCGGGAACTATGGCTACACCTTC. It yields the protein CASNGGTGNYGYTF.

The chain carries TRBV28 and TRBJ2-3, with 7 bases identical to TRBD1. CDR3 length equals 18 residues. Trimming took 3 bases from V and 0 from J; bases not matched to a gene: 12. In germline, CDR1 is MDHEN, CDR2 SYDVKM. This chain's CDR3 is CASSFAQLRDSSTDTQYF. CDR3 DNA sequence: TGTGCCAGCAGTTTTGCCCAACTTAGGGACAGTAGCACAGATACGCAGTATTTT. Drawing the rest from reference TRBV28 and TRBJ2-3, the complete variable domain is DVKVTQSSRYLVKRTGEKVFLECVQDMDHENMFWYRQDPGLGLRLIYFSYDVKMKEKGDIPEGYSVSREKKERFSLILESASTNQTSMYLCASSFAQLRDSSTDTQYFGPGTRLTVL.

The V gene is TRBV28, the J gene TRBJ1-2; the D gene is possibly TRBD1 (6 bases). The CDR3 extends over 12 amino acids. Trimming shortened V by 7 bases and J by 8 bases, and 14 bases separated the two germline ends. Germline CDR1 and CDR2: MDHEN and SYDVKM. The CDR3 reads CASITGTIGYTF. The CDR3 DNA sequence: TGTGCCAGCATAACAGGGACGATCGGCTACACCTTC.

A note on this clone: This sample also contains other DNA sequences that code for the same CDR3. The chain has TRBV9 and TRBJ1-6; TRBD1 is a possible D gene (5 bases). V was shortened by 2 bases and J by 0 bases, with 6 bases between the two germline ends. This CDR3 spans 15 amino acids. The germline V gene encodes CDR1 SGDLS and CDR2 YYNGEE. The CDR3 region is CASSVTDSYNSPLHF. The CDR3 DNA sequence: TGTGCCAGCAGCGTGACAGACTCCTATAATTCACCCCTCCACTTT.

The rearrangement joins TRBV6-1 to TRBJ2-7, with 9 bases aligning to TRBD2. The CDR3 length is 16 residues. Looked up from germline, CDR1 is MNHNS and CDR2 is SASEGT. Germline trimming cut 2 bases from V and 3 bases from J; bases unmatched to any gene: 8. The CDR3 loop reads CASSENNSGGRYEQYF. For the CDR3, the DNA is TGTGCCAGCAGTGAAAATAATAGCGGGGGACGCTACGAGCAGTACTTC.

The CDR3 nucleotides are TGCAGCGTCCTTGACGGAGGAGAGACCCAGTACTTC. Protein sequence: CSVLDGGETQYF. The chain employs TRBV29-1 and TRBJ2-5, with D possibly matching TRBD2 (5 bases). With 6 bases removed from V and 4 bases from J, the gap between germline ends came to 12 bases. This CDR3 has 12 residues. Germline V gene data show CDR1 as SQVTM and CDR2 as ANQGSEA.

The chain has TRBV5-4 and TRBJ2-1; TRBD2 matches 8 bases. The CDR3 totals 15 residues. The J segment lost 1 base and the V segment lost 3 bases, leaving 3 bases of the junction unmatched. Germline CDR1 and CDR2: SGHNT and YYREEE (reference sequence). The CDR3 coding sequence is TGTGCCAGCAGCTACAGCGGGGGATCCTACAATGAGCAGTTCTTC. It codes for CASSYSGGSYNEQFF.

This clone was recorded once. CDR3 loop: CASSRGQGTYEKLFF. CDR3 DNA: TGTGCCAGCTCACGGGGACAGGGGACCTATGAAAAACTGTTTTTT. The chain recombines TRBV18 with TRBJ1-4; 10 nucleotides agree with TRBD1. The CDR3 contains 15 residues. Germline loops: CDR1 KGHSH, CDR2 LQKENI. The V and J ends lost 4 bases and 6 bases, in that order; junction bases with no gene match: 5.

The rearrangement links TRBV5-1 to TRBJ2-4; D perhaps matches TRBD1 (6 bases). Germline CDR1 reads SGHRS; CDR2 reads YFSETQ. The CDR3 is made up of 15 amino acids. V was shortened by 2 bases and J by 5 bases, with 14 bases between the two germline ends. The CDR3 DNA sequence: TGCGCCAGCAGCTTTCAGGGGCAGGGTGAAAACATTCAGTACTTC. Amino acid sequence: CASSFQGQGENIQYF.

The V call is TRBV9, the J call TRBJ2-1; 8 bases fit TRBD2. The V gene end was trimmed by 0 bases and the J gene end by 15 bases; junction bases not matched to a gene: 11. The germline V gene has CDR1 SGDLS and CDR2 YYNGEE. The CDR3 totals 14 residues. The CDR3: CASSVDPSGFVPFF. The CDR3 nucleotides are TGTGCCAGCAGCGTAGATCCTAGCGGGTTCGTCCCGTTCTTC.

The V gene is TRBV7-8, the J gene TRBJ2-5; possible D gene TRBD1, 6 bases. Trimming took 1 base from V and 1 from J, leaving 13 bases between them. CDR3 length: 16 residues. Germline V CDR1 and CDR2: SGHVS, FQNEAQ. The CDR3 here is CASSLGITGSQETQYF. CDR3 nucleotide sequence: TGTGCCAGCAGCTTAGGGATCACAGGGTCCCAAGAGACCCAGTACTTC.

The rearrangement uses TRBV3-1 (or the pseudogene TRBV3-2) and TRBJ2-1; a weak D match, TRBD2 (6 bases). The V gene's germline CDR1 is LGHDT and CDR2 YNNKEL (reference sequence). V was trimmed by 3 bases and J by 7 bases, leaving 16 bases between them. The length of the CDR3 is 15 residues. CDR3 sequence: CASSQGGTYGNEQFF. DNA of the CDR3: TGTGCCAGCAGCCAGGGCGGGACCTACGGTAATGAGCAGTTCTTC.

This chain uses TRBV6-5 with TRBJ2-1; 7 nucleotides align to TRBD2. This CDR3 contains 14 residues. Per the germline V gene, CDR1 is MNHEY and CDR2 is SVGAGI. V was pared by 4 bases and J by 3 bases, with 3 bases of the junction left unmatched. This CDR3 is CASSSGTIYNEQFF. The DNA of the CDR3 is TGTGCCAGCAGTTCCGGGACTATCTACAATGAGCAGTTCTTC.

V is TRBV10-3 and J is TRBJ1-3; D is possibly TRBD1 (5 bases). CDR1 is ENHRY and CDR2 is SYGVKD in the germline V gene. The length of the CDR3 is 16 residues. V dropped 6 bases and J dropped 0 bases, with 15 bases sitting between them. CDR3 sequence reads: CAIRGAVSASGNTIYF. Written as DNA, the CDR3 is TGTGCCATCAGAGGGGCAGTCTCAGCCTCTGGAAACACCATATATTTT.

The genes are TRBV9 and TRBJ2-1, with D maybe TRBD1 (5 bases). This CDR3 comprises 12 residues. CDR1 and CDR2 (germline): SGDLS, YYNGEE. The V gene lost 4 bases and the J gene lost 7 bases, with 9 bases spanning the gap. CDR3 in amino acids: CASSPSGNEQFF. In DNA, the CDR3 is TGTGCCAGCAGCCCCTCAGGGAATGAGCAGTTCTTC.